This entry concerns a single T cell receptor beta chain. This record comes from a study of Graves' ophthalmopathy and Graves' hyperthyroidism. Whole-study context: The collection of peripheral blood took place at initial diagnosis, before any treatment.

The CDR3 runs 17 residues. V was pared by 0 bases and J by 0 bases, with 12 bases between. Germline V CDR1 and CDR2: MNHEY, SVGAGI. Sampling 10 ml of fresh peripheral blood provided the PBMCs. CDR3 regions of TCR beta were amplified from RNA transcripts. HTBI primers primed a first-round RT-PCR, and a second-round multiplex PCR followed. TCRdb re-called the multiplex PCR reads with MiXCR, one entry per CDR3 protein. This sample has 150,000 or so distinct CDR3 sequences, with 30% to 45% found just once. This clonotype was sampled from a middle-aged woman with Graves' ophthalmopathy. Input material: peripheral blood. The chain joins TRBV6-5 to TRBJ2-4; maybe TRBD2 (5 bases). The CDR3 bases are TGTGCCAGCAGTTACTCGATTTATGGACTAGCCAAAAACATTCAGTACTTC. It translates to CASSYSIYGLAKNIQYF.